These 28 T cell receptor beta chains originate from one sample sequenced in a study of blood T cells in healthy people across ages. Primers used in a second PCR of about 7 to 12 cycles were a sample-barcoded 5' primer and a J-beta primer mix. Using its own MiXCR run on the 5' RACE reads, TCRdb lists one record per CDR3 protein. The sample consists of some 1.4 million distinct CDR3 sequences, approximately 40% of them appearing once. The sequenced material came from blood. These receptor sequences come from a young woman in good health.

This clonotype was recorded a few times. In DNA, the CDR3 is TGTGCCAGCAGTTATAGATTTAACTATGGCTACACCTTC. It yields the protein CASSYRFNYGYTF. The chain has TRBV6-2 or TRBV6-3 and TRBJ1-2; D is unclear. With 3 bases removed from V and 1 base from J, the gap between germline ends came to 6 bases. The CDR3 covers 13 residues. Germline assignment: CDR1 MNHEY and CDR2 SVGEGT.

The V and J genes are TRBV2 and TRBJ2-1; 14 bases match TRBD2. The germline CDR1 and CDR2 sequences are SNHLY and FYNNEI. Trimming took 3 bases from V and 15 from J; bases not matched to a gene: 19. This CDR3 spans 18 amino acids. Written as DNA, the CDR3 is TGTGCCAGCAGTGATACCGGGGGAGTGGGACTAGCGGGAGTTCATCGGTTCTTC. It encodes CASSDTGGVGLAGVHRFF.

This clonotype has more than one count but fewer than ten. The CDR3 DNA follows: TGTGCCAGCAGCTCAGGGGTGAGGGGGGCCTACAATGAGCAGTTCTTC. Translation gives CASSSGVRGAYNEQFF. The chain joins TRBV27 to TRBJ2-1; either TRBD1 or TRBD2 may supply D (6 bases each). The V gene lost 6 bases and the J gene lost 2 bases, with 17 bases spanning the gap. The CDR3 extends over 16 amino acids. Germline V gives CDR1 MNHEY, CDR2 SMNVEV (reference sequence).

V is TRBV2 and J is TRBJ1-2; TRBD1 agrees at 7 bases. Germline trimming cut 8 bases from V and 12 bases from J; bases unmatched to any gene: 9. Germline lookup yields CDR1 SNHLY and CDR2 FYNNEI. This CDR3 is 11 amino acids long. In nucleotides, the CDR3 is TGTGCCAGCGGGACAGCCCACATCGACACCTTC. This gives the protein CASGTAHIDTF.

A few counts support this clonotype. CDR3 nucleotide sequence: TGCGCCAGCAGCCAAGGTGGACAGGGGAATCAGCCCCAGCATTTT. It yields the protein CASSQGGQGNQPQHF. The rearrangement links TRBV4-1 to TRBJ1-5, with 9 bases that match TRBD1. Trimming removed 1 base from V and 4 bases from J; junction bases left unmatched: 2. Germline V gene data show CDR1 as MGHRA and CDR2 as YSYEKL. This CDR3 contains 15 residues.

A few counts support this clonotype. This sequence joins TRBV5-1 and TRBJ2-1; TRBD1 agrees at 10 bases. CDR3 length: 14 amino acids. Germline CDR1 SGHRS, CDR2 YFSETQ. V shed 3 bases, J shed 8 bases, and the junction held 5 bases outside the gene matches. The DNA for the CDR3 is TGCGCCAGCAGCTCCGGGACAGGGGCTTATGAGCAGTTCTTC. Translation gives CASSSGTGAYEQFF.

This clonotype has more than one count but fewer than ten. The chain joins TRBV4-1 to TRBJ2-1; TRBD2 is a possible D gene (5 bases). The CDR3 loop spans 13 amino acids. CDR1 is MGHRA and CDR2 is YSYEKL in the germline V gene. Trimming cost V 2 bases and J 9 bases, with 11 bases left between them. The CDR3 protein is CASSQTGIGEQFF. CDR3 coding DNA: TGCGCCAGCAGCCAAACCGGGATCGGTGAGCAGTTCTTC.

The chain recombines TRBV29-1 with TRBJ2-1; D remains unclear. The V gene lost 4 bases and the J gene lost 9 bases, with 10 bases spanning the gap. The V gene's germline CDR1 is SQVTM and CDR2 ANQGSEA. This CDR3 has 11 residues. The CDR3 bases are TGCAGCGTTGGATCGATGGGTGAGCAGTTCTTC. Its translation: CSVGSMGEQFF.

This clonotype was seen a few times. The rearrangement uses TRBV9 and TRBJ2-5; D gene ambiguous. The J call may be faulty, since TRBJ2-7 better matches the DNA end. The germline V gene encodes CDR1 SGDLS and CDR2 YYNGEE. The CDR3 consists of 14 residues. DNA for the CDR3: TGTGCCAGCAGCGAGCACCGCTCCTCCTACGAGCAGTACTTC. Amino acids: CASSEHRSSYEQYF.

The V gene is TRBV15, the J gene TRBJ2-3; TRBD2 aligns across 13 bases. The CDR3 runs to 18 residues. Germline loops: CDR1 LNHNV, CDR2 YYDKDF (reference sequence). Germline trimming cut 1 base from V and 3 bases from J; bases unmatched to any gene: 7. CDR3 sequence (DNA): TGTGCCACCAGCAGAGTTCCCGGGACTAGCGGGACAACAGATACGCAGTATTTT. This sequence encodes CATSRVPGTSGTTDTQYF.

The chain employs TRBV6-2 or TRBV6-3 and TRBJ2-7; tentatively, D is TRBD1 or TRBD2 (5 bases each). Germline-derived CDR1 and CDR2 are MNHEY and SVGEGT. The germline V and J ends were trimmed by 7 bases and 10 bases, with 20 bases remaining between them. The CDR3 runs 13 residues. Here the CDR3 DNA reads TGTGCCAGCACGGGGCAGGGCCGGTGGCCCCAGTACTTC. It yields the protein CASTGQGRWPQYF.

The chain links TRBV24-1 to TRBJ1-1; no definite D call. CDR3 size: 13 residues. Germline V gene data show CDR1 as KGHDR and CDR2 as SFDVKD. Trimming stripped 9 bases from V and 3 bases from J, with 13 bases between. CDR3 DNA sequence: TGTGCCACCCAGGACCGTTGGGACACTGAAGCTTTCTTT. Residues: CATQDRWDTEAFF.

Only a few counts were recorded for this clonotype. The genes are TRBV6-1 and TRBJ2-3; no firm D call. CDR3 length: 15 amino acids. Germline assignment: CDR1 MNHNS and CDR2 SASEGT. V lost 8 bases to trimming and J lost 2 bases, with 17 bases between them. Written as DNA, the CDR3 is TGTGCCAGCTCCTCGGTTCCACCATCCACAGATACGCAGTATTTT. This translates into CASSSVPPSTDTQYF.

This clonotype was counted between two and nine times. The V call is TRBV24-1, the J call TRBJ1-1; D gene ambiguous. The CDR3 sequence is 15 residues long. Trimming took 3 bases from V and 6 from J, leaving 16 bases between them. The germline CDR1 and CDR2 sequences are KGHDR and SFDVKD. The DNA for the CDR3 is TGTGCCACCAGTGATGCAAACCGGGGAGACCCTGAAGCTTTCTTT. It specifies CATSDANRGDPEAFF.

Only one count was recorded for this clonotype. The chain links TRBV24-1 to TRBJ1-1, with TRBD1 identical over 7 bases. V shed 8 bases, J shed 3 bases, and the junction held 8 bases outside the gene matches. CDR1 is KGHDR, CDR2 SFDVKD, per germline. The CDR3 loop spans 14 amino acids. Here the CDR3 DNA reads TGTGCCACCACCACGTTGGGGACAGACACTGAAGCTTTCTTT. Translating it yields CATTTLGTDTEAFF.

V is TRBV18 and J is TRBJ1-6, with D perhaps TRBD1 (5 bases). The V end was cut by 1 base, the J end by 5 bases, with 9 bases between. The V gene's germline CDR1 is KGHSH and CDR2 LQKENI. The CDR3 extends over 15 amino acids. For the CDR3, the DNA is TGTGCCAGCTCACCACTGCGGGGGGATAATTCACCCCTCCACTTT. This gives the protein CASSPLRGDNSPLHF.

This sequence joins TRBV20-1 and TRBJ2-2; 12 nucleotides align to TRBD2. The CDR3 is 19 residues long. Germline loops: CDR1 DFQATT, CDR2 SNEGSKA (reference sequence). V trimming: 0 bases; J trimming: 0 bases; junction bases outside the gene matches: 8. The CDR3 bases are TGCAGTGCTAGAGATCCGACTAGCGGGGGTCACTCGAACACCGGGGAGCTGTTTTTT. Translation gives CSARDPTSGGHSNTGELFF.

The J gene is TRBJ2-1, the V gene TRBV20-1; D gene uncertain. Germline values: CDR1 DFQATT, CDR2 SNEGSKA (reference sequence). V was cut by 6 bases and J by 0 bases, with 12 bases left in between. The CDR3 is 14 residues long. CDR3 loop: CSAEGGRSYNEQFF. CDR3 nucleotide sequence: TGCAGTGCGGAAGGCGGCCGCTCCTACAATGAGCAGTTCTTC.

The CDR3 nucleotides read TGTGCCAGCAGCCAAGTGGGGGGACAGGGTAGTTACGAGCAGTACTTC. Translating it yields CASSQVGGQGSYEQYF. V gene TRBV4-2 combines with J gene TRBJ2-5; 9 bases are shared with TRBD1. The J call may be in error: the DNA end matches TRBJ2-7 better. The CDR3 length is 16 residues. Germline V gene lookup returns CDR1 LGHNA and CDR2 YNFKEQ.

The genes are TRBV10-2 and TRBJ2-5; no definite D call. With 3 bases removed from V and 11 bases from J, the gap between germline ends came to 10 bases. The germline V gene encodes CDR1 WSHSY and CDR2 SAAADI. The CDR3 sequence is 11 residues long. Written as DNA, the CDR3 is TGCGCCAGCAGTGAACGTCCTGAGCAGTACTTC. Amino acid sequence: CASSERPEQYF.

This clonotype has at least ten counts. The gene calls are TRBV5-1 and TRBJ2-5, with TRBD2 matching 7 bases. V trimming: 0 bases; J trimming: 11 bases; junction bases outside the gene matches: 16. CDR1 and CDR2 (germline): SGHRS, YFSETQ. The CDR3 is 16 residues long. DNA for the CDR3: TGCGCCAGCAGCTTGGGATTAAACCTTCGGGAGGATGAGCAGTACTTC. Translating gives CASSLGLNLREDEQYF.

J is TRBJ1-1 and V is TRBV20-1, with TRBD1 identical over 9 bases. Germline loops: CDR1 DFQATT, CDR2 SNEGSKA (reference sequence). Trimming at V came to 5 bases and at J to 0 bases, leaving 4 bases not matched to a gene. CDR3 length equals 14 residues. The CDR3 here is CSAGTGRMNTEAFF. The DNA of the CDR3 is TGCAGTGCTGGGACAGGGCGGATGAACACTGAAGCTTTCTTT.

This clonotype has only a few counts. This rearrangement joins TRBV7-2 to TRBJ1-1; D remains ambiguous. With 5 bases removed from V and 2 bases from J, the gap between germline ends came to 9 bases. The CDR3 consists of 13 residues. In germline, CDR1 is SGHTA, CDR2 FQGNSA. This CDR3 reads CASSGGYNTEAFF. In DNA form, the CDR3 reads TGTGCCAGCAGCGGAGGTTATAACACTGAAGCTTTCTTT.

The chain carries TRBV4-1 and TRBJ2-7; 10 bases match TRBD1. This CDR3 has 15 residues. After removal of 4 bases from V and 7 bases from J, the junction contained 10 bases not matched to a gene. From germline, CDR1 is MGHRA and CDR2 YSYEKL. DNA for the CDR3: TGCGCCAGCAGCCCTGGACAGGGGGGTGTAAATGAGCAGTACTTC. Translation: CASSPGQGGVNEQYF.

In its sample, this clonotype was seen a few times. The chain recombines TRBV11-2 with TRBJ2-1, with a weak D call TRBD2 (5 bases). The germline V gene encodes CDR1 SGHAT and CDR2 FQNNGV. The CDR3 runs 18 residues. V was pared by 5 bases and J by 0 bases, with 20 bases between. CDR3 nucleotides: TGTGCCAGCAGCCCACTAGACCTCGGGAAACCCTCCTACAATGAGCAGTTCTTC. Translating gives CASSPLDLGKPSYNEQFF.

Of note for this clonotype: At one boundary the junction diverges from the germline segment, which might be a read error. The V and J genes are TRBV3-1 and TRBJ2-1; no reliable D call. The CDR3 has 12 residues. Looked up from germline, CDR1 is LGHDT and CDR2 is YNNKEL (reference sequence). DNA of the CDR3: TGTGCCATCAGCCAAGACTTGCGCGAGCAGTTCTTC. Translated: CAISQDLREQFF.

The rearrangement links TRBV29-1 to TRBJ1-1; tentative D call: TRBD1 (5 bases). The V gene lost 5 bases and the J gene lost 1 base, with 11 bases spanning the gap. The CDR3 runs to 13 residues. The V gene's germline CDR1 is SQVTM and CDR2 ANQGSEA. CDR3 residues: CSVKGRANTEAFF. For the CDR3, the DNA is TGCAGCGTTAAGGGACGGGCGAACACTGAAGCTTTCTTT.

The rearrangement links TRBV7-9 to TRBJ2-5; no clear D. The DNA end lines up better with TRBJ2-7; the J call may be wrong. Germline CDR1 is SEHNR and CDR2 is FQNEAQ (reference sequence). This CDR3 region has 10 residues. CDR3 sequence: CASPASEQYF. As DNA, the CDR3 is TGTGCCAGCCCCGCCAGCGAGCAGTACTTC.